This T cell receptor (beta chain) was captured in a study of cytomegalovirus exposure and HLA in healthy donors (dated by TCRdb to about 2017). About the investigation overall: According to an earlier analysis of a few hundred of the donors, some 170 million T cells yielded some 110 million unique TCR beta sequences and approximately 300 Gb of sequence data. About 300 gigabases of sequencing data and tens of millions of unique TCR sequences were included in an early release covering about 700 HLA-typed donors. The genetic ancestry cluster associated with self-reported Caucasian donors included around 76% of the roughly 380 genotyped donors. The study aimed to test whether signatures of past pathogen exposure could be identified by cataloging public T cell receptors. The study used immunosequencing to profile the T cell repertoires of 600 to 850 subjects and linked those repertoires to cytomegalovirus serostatus. In addition to the first cohort of 666 subjects, a separate validation cohort of over 90 different subjects was used. High-throughput TCR immunosequencing, statistical association of individual TCRs with disease status, and machine learning were combined to predict cytomegalovirus infection status. To study patterns of TCR occurrence, a later analysis re-analyzed previously published TCR beta repertoires from 550 to 800 donors and added high-resolution HLA genotyping. In the later analysis, no new phenotypic data were used to find candidate immune exposures; instead, reliance was placed on TCR beta sequences and their occurrence across donors. An earlier analysis of 587 of the donors applied high-throughput TCR beta sequencing to assess whether each TCR beta V gene segment acted as functional or pseudogenic. Alongside the repertoire data, information on donor age, sex, ethnicity and CMV serostatus was compiled. Genome-wide SNP genotypes for about three fifths of the roughly 700 donors were used in a later genetic analysis, which treated that subset as a discovery cohort. All discovery cohort repertoires had been generated using a single sequencing platform. HLA typing included class I and class II loci at four-digit resolution. The number of typed donors differed by locus: about 620-640 for A, B, C, DRB1 and DQB1; 500 to 550 for DQA1; 606 for DPA1; and some 430 for DPB1. Roughly five DR-DQ haplotypes were handled as single units for association and clustering because linkage in the cohort was strong. Across about 370 genotyped donors of the cohort, an average of roughly 200,000 unique TCR beta nucleotide sequences per donor were sequenced, and around 19% of those sequences were non-productive.

The method was the immunoSEQ multiplex PCR assay. A mixture of 60 forward primers for TCR Vbeta segments and 13 reverse primers for TCR Jbeta segments was used in the multiplex PCR. Amplification of the CDR3 region of rearranged TCR beta genes was performed with a multiplex PCR assay on genomic DNA. On the Illumina HiSeq System, the amplified TCR beta libraries were sequenced as 87-base-pair reads. In the source study's methods: A later analysis tallied 75 million to 95 million unique TCR beta chains across the 650 to 750 repertoires, and some 12 million of those chains were shared by two or more donors. Raw reads were error-corrected and collapsed into unique sequences by a nearest-neighbor algorithm in which closely related sequences were merged to remove PCR and sequencing errors. To assign V, D and J gene segments, CDR3 sequences were aligned to IMGT reference sequences. For a sequence to be retained, a match of at least six nucleotides was required to both a V gene segment and a J gene segment. A rearrangement counted as productive if the CDR3 had no stop codons and remained in frame with V and J, and every other rearrangement counted as non-productive. CDR3 was defined by IMGT convention, running from the second conserved V-encoded cysteine to the conserved J-encoded phenylalanine. Sequences without an unambiguous match to a single V gene segment were excluded from the earlier analysis of a few hundred of the donors. In an earlier analysis of 450 to 750 of the donors, a V segment was called functional when productive rearrangements were above 56.7%, and segregating when the standard deviation between donors exceeded 5%. To diagnose cytomegalovirus status from the catalog of TCR beta chain sequences, a statistical classification framework was built. In a later analysis, V and J genes were assigned by comparing TCR nucleotide sequences against IMGT/GENE-DB human TR gene sequences. Using the TCRdist pipeline, a later analysis assigned CDR3 sequences along with most-parsimonious VDJ recombination scenarios. In a later analysis, each TCR beta chain was defined by its CDR3 amino acid sequence together with its V-gene family, and reads without a unique V-gene family were excluded. As a way to deal with suspected cross-contamination and a sequencing artifact, a later analysis dropped 450 to 600 nucleotide sequences that were highly shared and had low generation probability. In a later analysis, a clonal expansion index for each public chain was calculated from normalized within-repertoire ranks of inferred template counts. Generation probabilities in a later analysis came from a VDJ recombination model fitted to out-of-frame rearrangements, and those results were checked against IGoR. Hypergeometric tests were used in a later analysis to score TCR-TCR, TCR-HLA and TCR-CMV co-occurrence, with a repertoire-size bias correction applied to the TCR pairs. To estimate false discovery rates, a later analysis permuted the HLA or CMV assignments 20 times. In a later analysis, co-occurring TCRs were grouped using DBSCAN, with TCRdist sequence similarity added in when clustering inside HLA-allele-positive subsets. Repertoires with fewer than 30,000 or more than 120,000 public chains were left out of co-occurrence clustering, as were five repertoires with anomalous nucleotide sharing. As stored in TCRdb, this immuneACCESS dataset retains in-frame rearrangements with V and J assigned. A fraction of the clones does not appear; measured against another copy, unresolved V genes explain less than half of the discrepancy, and the remainder lacks a known reason. The V and J calls and clone size were taken over from that table, and D and trimming were inferred from the DNA. The sample profile shows 150,000 to 200,000 clones; 60% to 80% of them were found once. The ten top clones hold approximately 2.5% of the sample.

Note on this clone: The antigen this receptor binds is unknown. No quality values exist for individual bases; no much larger clone is one base distant.

Spanning cysteine to phenylalanine, the CDR3 consists of 14 amino acids. Of the read, only the CDR3 DNA is kept; its 42 bases are in frame from base 1. From a lookup of the germline V gene (reference sequence), CDR1 and CDR2 are SGHKS and YYEKEE. V loses 0 bases, J loses 3 bases, and the germline ends lie 9 bases apart. What the work shows at the level of the full study, not this receptor alone: A further reported finding was that TCR beta sequences accurately predicted the HLA-A and HLA-B alleles for most subjects in the first cohort. Because counts were too low, approximately 15 rarely observed V segments, including chromosome 9 orphons, were excluded from the earlier analysis of under 650 of the donors. According to a later genetic analysis, donors in an Asian-associated ancestry cluster had fewer N-insertions in productive TCRs than the approximately 700-donor mean. Correlated functional status among segregating V segments might be attributable to linkage disequilibrium, but an unknown experimental factor could not be ruled out. In this cohort, only TCR beta chains were sequenced, and detectable features were limited by the absence of alpha or paired-chain data. In a later analysis, several top co-occurrence clusters were reported to appear linked to parvovirus B19, influenza, CMV and Epstein-Barr virus. In a later analysis, HLA-associated TCR beta chains were found to be more clonally expanded and to have lower generation probabilities than equally common non-associated chains. In an earlier analysis of fewer than 700 of the donors, most TCR beta V segments appeared in productive rearrangements about 90% or about 30% of the time, broadly matching IMGT annotations. The authors suggested that the approach could potentially be extended to other disease states and immunological phenotypes. At a false discovery rate of 0.05, a later analysis linked around 17,000 TCR beta sequences to specific HLA alleles. The only immune exposure information available for the cohort was CMV serostatus. According to a later analysis, TCR association rates differed among HLA loci, with DRB1 alleles showing the most associated TCRs and HLA-C alleles showing the fewest. V-gene and J-gene trimming of TCR beta chains was associated with a missense DCLRE1C variant in a later genetic analysis, and the association was replicated in an independent cohort. Across donors, most TCR sequences were observed very rarely, whereas some public TCRs were present in many individuals. In vitro tests confirmed that a few of the cytomegalovirus-associated TCR beta chains recognize cytomegalovirus antigens. In both the original and validation cohorts, the classifier was reported to diagnose cytomegalovirus status with high specificity and sensitivity. The study listed approximately 150 TCR beta chains as associated with cytomegalovirus. Assigning TCR associations to individual alleles was difficult when HLA alleles, especially DR and DQ, strongly co-occurred. A later analysis found that most CMV-associated TCR beta chains appeared HLA-restricted, with HLA associations seemingly driven largely by CMV exposure. Because some donors lacked HLA typing at each locus, the association tests relied only on the typed subset. Some IMGT-functional V segments, including TRBV6-2 and TRBV6-3, could not be told apart with the 87-base-pair reads, so those segments were excluded. A cluster of highly shared sequence variants was judged likely to represent a technical artifact of the sequencing pipeline. The presence/absence analyses assumed that sequencing depth was roughly uniform across donors, and that assumption may not be true.

The cohort comprised 666 healthy bone marrow donors. At the time of sampling, all cohort members were nominally healthy, though unrecorded immune exposures were likely present. The donor was CMV seronegative and was included in the group of about 350 seronegative cohort members. Every donor gave a peripheral blood sample, and the peripheral blood mononuclear cells from that sample were used for TCR beta sequencing. Genomic DNA extraction from the blood cell samples was performed with the Qiagen DNeasy Blood Extraction Kit. Sequencing input: PBMCs. The source of this sequence is a man aged 60 to 69 in good health and CMV-seronegative. In this chain, TRBV5-5 is recombined with TRBJ1-1; 6 matching bases give a weak D call of TRBD1. The encoded CDR3 is CASSLDRAYTEAFF. The DNA sequence reads TGTGCCAGCAGCTTGGACAGGGCATACACTGAAGCTTTCTTT.